The present TCR beta chain was sequenced within a study of T cell repertoires in cytomegalovirus infection. About the study: Selection of CMV epitopes for the study included recently identified HLA-C-restricted and well-studied HLA-B-restricted ones. The public TCR beta signatures pointed to both CMV infection and matching HLA type. Overall study findings and caveats: HLA-C-restricted CMV clonotypes gave the most frequent clonotype in two of eight donors. Cumulative public TCR beta family frequency identified carriers of CMV plus the relevant HLA.

In germline, CDR1 is MNHEY, CDR2 SMNVEV (reference sequence). V lost 6 bases and J lost 3, with 8 bases in between. This CDR3 has 12 residues. This clonotype was detected a few times. Its antigen is currently unknown. TCRdb called the reads again in MiXCR, with one record for every CDR3 protein. Of roughly 78,000 distinct CDR3 sequences listed, approximately 39% are singletons. The sample here was CD8+ T cells from cultured PBMCs, taken from culture after CMV antigen stimulation. The chain recombines TRBV27 with TRBJ1-1, with a possible D match to TRBD1 (5 bases). The TCR originated in a human donor in good health (CMV status not recorded). Some clones in this sample may be carry-over from other donors' samples. The CDR3 loop is CASRMGDTEAFF. The CDR3 DNA is TGTGCCAGCAGAATGGGGGACACTGAAGCTTTCTTT.